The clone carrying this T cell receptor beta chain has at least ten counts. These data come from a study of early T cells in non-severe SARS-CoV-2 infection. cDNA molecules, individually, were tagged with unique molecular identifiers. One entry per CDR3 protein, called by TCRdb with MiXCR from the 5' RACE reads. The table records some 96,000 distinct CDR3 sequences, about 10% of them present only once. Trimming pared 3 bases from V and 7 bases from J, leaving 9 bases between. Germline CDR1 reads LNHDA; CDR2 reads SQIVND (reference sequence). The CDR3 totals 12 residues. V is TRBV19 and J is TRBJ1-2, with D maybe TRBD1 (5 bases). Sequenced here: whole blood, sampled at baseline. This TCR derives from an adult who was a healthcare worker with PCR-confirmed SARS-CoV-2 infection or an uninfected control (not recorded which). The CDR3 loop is CASSIGRVGYTF. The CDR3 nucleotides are TGTGCCAGTAGTATCGGCAGGGTTGGCTACACCTTC. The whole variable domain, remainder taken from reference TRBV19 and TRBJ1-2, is DGGITQSPKYLFRKEGQNVTLSCEQNLNHDAMYWYRQDPGQGLRLIYYSQIVNDFQKGDIAEGYSVSREKKESFPLTVTSAQKNPTAFYLCASSIGRVGYTFGSGTRLTVV.